One sample yielded the 3 T cell receptor gamma chains listed below, sequenced in a study of γδ T cells in repeated Plasmodium falciparum infection. Bulk repertoires came from Vgamma9/Vdelta2+ or Vdelta2-negative gammadelta T cells flow-sorted from PBMC. TCRdb re-called the multiplex PCR reads via CATT. The sample has around 25,000 gamma-chain clones, less than 3.5% seen once. The sample was gamma-delta T cells from blood. These receptors all come from a pool of human donors (malaria-infected and uninfected, not separated).

This clone showed up many times. This DNA's translation and the protein TCRdb lists, from a much larger clone, do not match at residue 7, likely due to a read error; the protein shown is translated from the DNA. The genes are TRGV8 and TRGJ1 or TRGJ2. This CDR3 comprises 13 residues. Germline V CDR1 and CDR2: VENAVY, YDSYNSRV. V shed 2 bases, J shed 3 bases, and the junction held 4 bases outside the gene matches. The CDR3 sequence is CATWDISYYKKLF. The CDR3 region has the DNA TGTGCCACCTGGGATATCAGTTATTATAAGAAACTCTTT.

The table lists this clone with many counts. V and J are TRGV2 and TRGJ1 or TRGJ2. This CDR3 region has 15 residues. Germline values: CDR1 EGSNGY, CDR2 YDSYNSKV. With 0 bases clipped from V and 0 bases from J, the junction kept 5 bases outside the gene matches. CDR3 amino acids: CATWDGTWNYYKKLF. The CDR3 nucleotides are TGTGCCACCTGGGACGGGACCTGGAATTATTATAAGAAACTCTTT.

J is TRGJ1 or TRGJ2 and V is TRGV3. No J segment appears in TCRdb, so it was assigned here by matching the sequence to germline. With V trimmed by 2 bases and J by 6 bases, 13 bases remained unmatched. The germline gives CDR1 VTNTFY, CDR2 YDVSTARD (reference sequence). This CDR3 comprises 15 residues. CDR3 region: CATWDTRAPCYKKLF. CDR3 nucleotide sequence: TGTGCCACCTGGGACACGAGAGCCCCGTGTTATAAGAAACTCTTT.